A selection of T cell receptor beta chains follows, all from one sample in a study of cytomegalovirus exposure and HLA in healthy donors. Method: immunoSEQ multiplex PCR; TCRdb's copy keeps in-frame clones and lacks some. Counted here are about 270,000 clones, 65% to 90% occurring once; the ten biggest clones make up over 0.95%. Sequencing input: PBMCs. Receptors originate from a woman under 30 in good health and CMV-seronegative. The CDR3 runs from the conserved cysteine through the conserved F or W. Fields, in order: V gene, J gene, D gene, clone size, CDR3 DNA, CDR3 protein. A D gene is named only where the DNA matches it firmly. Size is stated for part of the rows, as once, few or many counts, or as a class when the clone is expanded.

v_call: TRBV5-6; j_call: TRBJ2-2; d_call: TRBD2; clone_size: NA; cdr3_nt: TGTGCCAGCAACGCCGGACTAGCGAACACGGCCGGGGAGCTGTTTTTT; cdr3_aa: CASNAGLANTAGELFF
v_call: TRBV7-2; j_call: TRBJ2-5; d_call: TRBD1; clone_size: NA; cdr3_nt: TGTGCCAGCAGCTCGGGGAATGGACAGGGGGCCGAGACCCAGTACTTC; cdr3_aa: CASSSGNGQGAETQYF
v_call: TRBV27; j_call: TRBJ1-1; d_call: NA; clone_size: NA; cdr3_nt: TGTGCCAGCAGCCTCACTGCGGACAGCACCAACACTGAAGCTTTCTTT; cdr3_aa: CASSLTADSTNTEAFF
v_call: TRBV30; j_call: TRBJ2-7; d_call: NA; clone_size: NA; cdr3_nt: TGTGCCTGGGCCCAGGGGGGCGGCGAGCAGTACTTC; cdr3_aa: CAWAQGGGEQYF
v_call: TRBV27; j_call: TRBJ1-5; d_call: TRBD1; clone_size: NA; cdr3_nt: TGTGCCAGCGGATCGAAACAGGGGGCGGGTCAGCCCCAGCATTTT; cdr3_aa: CASGSKQGAGQPQHF
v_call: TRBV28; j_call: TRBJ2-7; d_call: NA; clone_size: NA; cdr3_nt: TGTGCCAGCAGTTACCGTGACAGGACCTACGAGCAGTACTTC; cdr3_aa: CASSYRDRTYEQYF
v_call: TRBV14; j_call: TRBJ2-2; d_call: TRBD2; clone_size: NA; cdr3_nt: TGTGCCAGCAGCCAAGATGTTGGGCGGGAGGTGAGGGAGCTGTTTTTT; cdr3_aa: CASSQDVGREVRELFF
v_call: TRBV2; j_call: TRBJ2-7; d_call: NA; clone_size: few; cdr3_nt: TGTGCCAGCACCCGGACAGCCACCTACGAGCAGTACTTC; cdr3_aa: CASTRTATYEQYF
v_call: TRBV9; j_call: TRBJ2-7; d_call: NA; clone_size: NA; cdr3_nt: TGTGCCAGCAGCGTAGGGGTCACAGGCACCTACGAGCAGTACTTC; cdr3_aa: CASSVGVTGTYEQYF
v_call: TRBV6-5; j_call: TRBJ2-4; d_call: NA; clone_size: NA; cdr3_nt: TGTGCCAGCAGTTACTCAGAGGGGAGGAACATTCAGTACTTC; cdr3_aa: CASSYSEGRNIQYF
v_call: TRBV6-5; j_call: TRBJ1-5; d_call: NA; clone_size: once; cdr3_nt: TGTGCCAGCAGACGAGGGAATCAGCCCCAGCATTTT; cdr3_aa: CASRRGNQPQHF
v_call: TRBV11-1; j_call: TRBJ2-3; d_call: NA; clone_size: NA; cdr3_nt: TGTGCCAGCAGCGTCAGGGTCGATACGCAGTATTTT; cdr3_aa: CASSVRVDTQYF
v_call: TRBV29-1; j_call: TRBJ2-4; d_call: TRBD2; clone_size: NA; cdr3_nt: TGCAGCGTTATTGGACTAGCGGGGGCGGGAGCCAAAAACATTCAGTACTTC; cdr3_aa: CSVIGLAGAGAKNIQYF